Given below is one T cell receptor (beta chain) in context. It lacks a known antigen. No much larger clone exists at a distance of one base, and base qualities are not known. The CDR1 and CDR2 encoded by the germline V gene are KGHSH and LQKENI. Deletion took 5 bases off V and 2 bases off J, with a span of 11 bases between the germline ends. The CDR3, cysteine through phenylalanine, is 14 amino acids long. The entry retains the CDR3 DNA only, 42 bases that are in frame from base 1. The data were taken from a study of technical replicates of blood from several donors (dated by TCRdb to the late 2010s). The receptor library was made with the immunoSEQ multiplex PCR assay. Drawn from immuneACCESS, this table holds only the in-frame rearrangements with V and J called that TCRdb kept. Clones are partly lost; checked studies trace under half to an unresolved V gene and leave the rest unexplained. Recorded for this sample are roughly 79,000 clones; 91% of them occurred a single time. 0.35% to 0.45% of the sample is held by the ten biggest clonotypes.

The sequencing sample was made of T cells isolated from PBMCs. The receptor comes from a human donor in good health. Some clones in this sample may be carry-over from other donors' samples. The chain joins TRBV18 to TRBJ2-3, with TRBD1 perhaps the D gene, on 6 matching bases. The encoded CDR3 is CASSRTDATDTQYF. The base sequence is TGTGCCAGCTCAAGGACAGACGCCACAGATACGCAGTATTTT.